What follows is one T cell receptor (beta chain) and its context. Its antigen is unknown. The CDR3 length is 11 residues. Germline CDR1 reads MNHEY; CDR2 reads SMNVEV (reference sequence). This sample stems from a study of cytomegalovirus exposure and HLA in healthy donors. Study-level points and caveats: Most TCR beta V segments were productive about 90% or about 30% of the time in an earlier analysis. As a later analysis revealed, most CMV-associated TCR beta chains appeared HLA-restricted.

PCR involved 60 Vbeta and 13 Jbeta primers. The assay was immunoSEQ multiplex PCR, and TCRdb's table has in-frame clones only and misses some. Its clone listing holds approximately 120,000 clones. The chain carries TRBV27 and TRBJ2-7, with 9 bases that match TRBD2. The sequence was collected from a man aged 18 to 29 in good health and CMV-seronegative. The sequenced material came from PBMCs. CDR3 protein: CASGLAYEQYF. The CDR3 region has the DNA TGTGCTTCGGGACTAGCATACGAGCAGTACTTC.